The subject of this entry is one TCR beta chain. Its target is unknown. This sample was taken from a study of T cells after posttransplantation cyclophosphamide. This CDR3 has 14 amino acids. In germline, CDR1 is SQVTM, CDR2 ANQGSEA. V trimming: 7 bases; J trimming: 2 bases; junction bases outside the gene matches: 9. Sequencing was performed with immunoSEQ multiplex PCR; in TCRdb, only in-frame clones are kept and a portion is missing. The data show approximately 23,000 clones, about 84% seen once. Broader study findings: TRB overlap between skin or GI tissue T cells and blood was limited.

This receptor was obtained from an older woman with a blood cancer, CMV-positive, and with a related stem cell donor. What was sequenced was PBMCs. The chain has TRBV29-1 and TRBJ2-3; 7 bases agree with TRBD2. As DNA, the CDR3 is TGCAGCGGTAGAACGGGAGGCTCCACAGATACGCAGTATTTT. It yields the protein CSGRTGGSTDTQYF.